The 20 T cell receptor beta chains listed next were all sequenced from one sample in a study of T cell changes during pregnancy in multiple sclerosis. Generated by immunoSEQ multiplex PCR, the TCRdb table keeps only in-frame clones and is missing some. In the table there are over 30,000 clones, roughly 91% of which are singletons. The sequencing here drew on CD8+ T cells from peripheral blood mononuclear cells, taken in the second trimester of pregnancy. The receptors derive from a female donor in good health, enrolled as a control in a pregnancy study.

The J gene is TRBJ2-5, the V gene TRBV27; 8 nucleotides align to TRBD2. Losses at the gene ends were 5 bases for V and 5 bases for J; bases not matched to a gene: 7. Germline assignment: CDR1 MNHEY and CDR2 SMNVEV (reference sequence). This CDR3 contains 14 residues. DNA for the CDR3: TGTGCCAGCAGTCTCGGACTAGCATTCGAGACCCAGTACTTC. Encoded protein: CASSLGLAFETQYF.

This CDR3 is CASRSVPGQGYEQYF. The DNA for the CDR3 is TGTGCCAGCAGATCCGTCCCGGGACAGGGTTATGAGCAGTACTTC. The V call is TRBV6-5, the J call TRBJ2-7; 9 bases line up with TRBD1. Germline CDR1 and CDR2: MNHEY and SVGAGI. Trimming at V came to 6 bases and at J to 7 bases, leaving 13 bases not matched to a gene. CDR3 length equals 15 residues.

This chain uses TRBV27 with TRBJ2-3; the match to TRBD2 covers 8 bases. The CDR3 runs 13 residues. V was pared by 11 bases and J by 5 bases, with 9 bases of the junction left unmatched. Germline V CDR1 and CDR2: MNHEY, SMNVEV (reference sequence). The CDR3 protein is CAAGGRGGDTQYF. The CDR3 region has the DNA TGTGCCGCGGGCGGCCGGGGGGGAGATACGCAGTATTTT.

The V call is TRBV27, the J call TRBJ1-3; a weak D match, TRBD1 (5 bases). In germline, CDR1 is MNHEY, CDR2 SMNVEV (reference sequence). The V end lost 6 bases, the J end lost 0 bases, and 12 bases lay between the germline ends. This CDR3 contains 15 residues. The DNA of the CDR3 is TGTGCCAGCAGCGCGACAGCCAGCTCTGGAAACACCATATATTTT. It encodes CASSATASSGNTIYF.

The chain has TRBV9 and TRBJ1-1; D remains ambiguous. V was shortened by 0 bases and J by 1 base, with 7 bases between the two germline ends. Germline V lookup: CDR1 SGDLS, CDR2 YYNGEE. The CDR3 contains 14 residues. The CDR3 bases are TGTGCCAGCAGCGTAGCTACCCAGAACACTGAAGCTTTCTTT. It encodes CASSVATQNTEAFF.

The chain recombines TRBV2 with TRBJ2-7; 7 nucleotides match TRBD1. Trimming took 0 bases from V and 2 from J; bases not matched to a gene: 10. The CDR3 totals 17 residues. Germline CDR1 SNHLY, CDR2 FYNNEI. CDR3 coding DNA: TGTGCCAGCAGTGAAGCCGTTTGGGACAGTGGAGCCTACGAGCAGTACTTC. Translation: CASSEAVWDSGAYEQYF. The variable domain in full, completed from reference TRBV2 and TRBJ2-7, reads EPEVTQTPSHQVTQMGQEVILRCVPISNHLYFYWYRQILGQKVEFLVSFYNNEISEKSEIFDDQFSVERPDGSNFTLKIRSTKLEDSAMYFCASSEAVWDSGAYEQYFGPGTRLTVT.

The V call is TRBV4-3, the J call TRBJ2-5; 8 bases align to TRBD2. With the DNA end fitting TRBJ2-7 better, the J assignment may be wrong. The germline gives CDR1 LGHNA, CDR2 YSLEER. The CDR3 is made up of 15 amino acids. CDR3 loop: CASSQAGGGYYEQYF. For the CDR3, the DNA is TGCGCCAGCAGCCAAGCGGGCGGGGGGTACTACGAGCAGTACTTC.

The V and J genes are TRBV14 and TRBJ1-2; the D is unclear. The CDR3 consists of 16 residues. The ends were cut back, 1 base at V and 1 base at J, with 13 bases in the middle. Germline V lookup: CDR1 SGHDN, CDR2 FVKESK. CDR3 sequence (DNA): TGTGCCAGCAGCCAAGGTTTGGGAGAACATAACTATGGCTACACCTTC. Its protein is CASSQGLGEHNYGYTF.

This clone was seen only a few times. The chain employs TRBV5-8 and TRBJ1-5, with TRBD1 identical over 7 bases. V gave up 4 bases and J gave up 0 bases; unmatched junction bases: 1. Germline assignment: CDR1 SGHTS and CDR2 YDEGEE. The CDR3 contains 14 residues. This CDR3 reads CASSGTVSNQPQHF. The DNA of the CDR3 is TGTGCCAGCAGCGGGACAGTTAGCAATCAGCCCCAGCATTTT.

This clone is a singleton in its sample. The J gene is TRBJ1-2, the V gene TRBV9; the D gene is possibly TRBD1 (6 bases). CDR1 SGDLS and CDR2 YYNGEE come from the germline V gene. The germline V and J ends were trimmed by 7 bases and 2 bases, with 9 bases remaining between them. This CDR3 comprises 12 residues. The CDR3 region has the DNA TGTGCCAGCGGGGGCAGGAACTATGGCTACACCTTC. Amino acids: CASGGRNYGYTF.

This clone has a single count. The genes are TRBV11-2 and TRBJ2-7, with 10 bases matching TRBD1. Germline V gene data show CDR1 as SGHAT and CDR2 as FQNNGV. V lost 0 bases and J lost 8; bases outside the gene matches: 7. CDR3 length: 15 residues. CDR3 sequence reads: CASSLDPGTGEQQYF. In DNA form, the CDR3 reads TGTGCCAGCAGCTTAGACCCGGGGACAGGGGAGCAGCAGTACTTC.

The chain employs TRBV7-8 and TRBJ1-5, with 9 bases lining up with TRBD1. This CDR3 contains 17 residues. Looked up from germline, CDR1 is SGHVS and CDR2 is FQNEAQ. Trimming removed 5 bases from V and 0 bases from J; junction bases left unmatched: 8. The CDR3 DNA follows: TGTGCCAGCAGCCCACGGGGACAGGGAGATAGCAATCAGCCCCAGCATTTT. It specifies CASSPRGQGDSNQPQHF.

V gene TRBV27 combines with J gene TRBJ1-4; TRBD1 aligns across 8 bases. Trimming took 8 bases from V and 10 from J; bases not matched to a gene: 24. The CDR3 is 18 amino acids. Looked up from germline, CDR1 is MNHEY and CDR2 is SMNVEV (reference sequence). This chain's CDR3 is CASGKPPLDRVYQGKLFF. The CDR3 DNA follows: TGTGCCAGCGGTAAACCTCCTTTGGACAGGGTCTATCAGGGAAAACTGTTTTTT.

The V gene is TRBV7-3, the J gene TRBJ1-6; no firm D call. V lost 3 bases, J lost 7 bases, and 10 bases lay in between. Germline CDR1 is SGHTA and CDR2 is FQGTGA. This CDR3 has 14 amino acids. In nucleotides, the CDR3 is TGTGCCAGCAGCTTGTGGCAGAAAAATTCACCCCTCCACTTT. Its protein is CASSLWQKNSPLHF.

The chain employs TRBV14 and TRBJ2-2, with TRBD2 identical over 13 bases. Germline-derived CDR1 and CDR2 are SGHDN and FVKESK. Trimming cost V 3 bases and J 4 bases; bases outside gene matches: 8. The CDR3 totals 18 residues. CDR3: CASSHTGLAGVFTGELFF. CDR3 DNA: TGTGCCAGCAGCCACACCGGACTAGCGGGGGTCTTCACCGGGGAGCTGTTTTTT.

The chain joins TRBV6-5 to TRBJ2-5; TRBD2 matches at 11 bases. Germline V lookup: CDR1 MNHEY, CDR2 SVGAGI. Trimming removed 3 bases from V and 5 bases from J; junction bases left unmatched: 8. The length of the CDR3 is 16 residues. CDR3 sequence: CASSYLSGGAWETQYF. DNA for the CDR3: TGTGCCAGCAGTTATCTTAGCGGGGGGGCTTGGGAGACCCAGTACTTC.

This chain links TRBV5-6 with TRBJ2-5; 11 bases line up with TRBD2. The J segment lost 2 bases and the V segment lost 3 bases, leaving 12 bases of the junction unmatched. The CDR3 has 18 residues. Germline CDR1 reads SGHDT; CDR2 reads YYEEEE. This chain's CDR3 is CASSWGERLAGLQETQYF. DNA for the CDR3: TGTGCCAGCAGCTGGGGTGAGCGACTAGCGGGGTTACAAGAGACCCAGTACTTC.

The chain has TRBV6-4 and TRBJ2-1; TRBD1 matches at 7 bases. There are 13 residues in the CDR3. The ends lost 0 bases at V and 9 bases at J; junction bases unmatched: 2. Germline CDR1 MRHNA, CDR2 SNTAGT. This chain's CDR3 is CASSDSDRAEQFF. For the CDR3, the DNA is TGTGCCAGCAGTGACTCAGACAGGGCTGAGCAGTTCTTC.

This chain uses TRBV11-2 with TRBJ1-2, with a tentative D call TRBD1 (5 bases). V dropped 6 bases and J dropped 6 bases, with 14 bases sitting between them. Germline CDR1 reads SGHAT; CDR2 reads FQNNGV. The CDR3 sequence is 13 residues long. In DNA form, the CDR3 reads TGTGCCAGCAGACCCGGGACTCCCGATGGCTACACCTTC. Protein product: CASRPGTPDGYTF.

This clone was seen only once. The genes are TRBV18 and TRBJ2-7; TRBD1 matches at 7 bases. V dropped 3 bases and J dropped 2; count of bases not matched to a gene: 7. The CDR3 sequence is 15 residues long. Per germline, CDR1 KGHSH and CDR2 LQKENI. The DNA for the CDR3 is TGTGCCAGCTCACCCCGGGACAGAGCTACCTACGAGCAGTACTTC. This translates into CASSPRDRATYEQYF. The full variable domain, with the rest looked up from reference TRBV18 and TRBJ2-7, is NAGVMQNPRHLVRRRGQEARLRCSPMKGHSHVYWYRQLPEEGLKFMVYLQKENIIDESGMPKERFSAEFPKEGPSILRIQQVVRGDSAAYFCASSPRDRATYEQYFGPGTRLTVT.